This entry concerns a single T cell receptor (beta chain). No antigen is known for it. V lost 4 bases and J lost 5, with 15 bases in between. Per germline, CDR1 SGHRS and CDR2 YFSETQ. The CDR3 loop spans 14 amino acids. The sample originates from a study of shared clonotypes between healthy human individuals. Looking at the study overall: Participating donors consisted of a couple of women and a few men aged 18 to 49.

Study observations and caveats: The naive CD4 repertoires of a few donors were compared, and approximately 4.7% of clonotypes were shared. The study found lower generation probabilities in non-shared clonotypes than in those shared by all four donors.

Data came from immunoSEQ multiplex PCR; TCRdb stores just in-frame clones and leaves some out. The sample yields 2 million to 2.5 million clones, over 90% seen once. The sample taken for sequencing was naive CD4+ T cells from PBMCs. Specified subset: CD45RA+ positively selected. This TCR derives from a man aged 18 to 29 in good health. Some clones in this sample may be carry-over from other donors' samples. The chain combines TRBV5-1 with TRBJ2-5, with D possibly called TRBD1 or TRBD2 (5 bases each). The CDR3 sequence: CASSPREWSETQYF. CDR3 in DNA: TGCGCCAGCAGCCCCAGGGAGTGGAGCGAGACCCAGTACTTC.